This passage covers 23 T cell receptor beta chains from one sample sequenced in a study of blood T cells in healthy people across ages. A second about 7 to 11 cycle PCR used barcoded and J-beta primers. Each CDR3 protein gets one entry after TCRdb re-called the 5' RACE reads with MiXCR. The table includes hundreds of thousands of distinct CDR3 sequences, 40% to 45% detected once. The sample was blood. The origin of the receptors is a man of 80 years or more in good health.

This chain joins TRBV7-8 and TRBJ2-7; D call uncertain. This CDR3 has 14 amino acids. V dropped 3 bases and J dropped 0 bases, with 9 bases sitting between them. CDR1 is SGHVS, CDR2 FQNEAQ, per germline. The CDR3 here is CASSFRPDSYEQYF. Written as DNA, the CDR3 is TGTGCCAGCAGCTTCCGCCCTGACTCCTACGAGCAGTACTTC.

The chain joins TRBV20-1 to TRBJ1-6; TRBD1 aligns across 11 bases. Germline assignment: CDR1 DFQATT and CDR2 SNEGSKA (reference sequence). The V and J ends lost 0 bases and 11 bases, in that order; junction bases with no gene match: 9. CDR3 length: 16 residues. The DNA of the CDR3 is TGCAGTGCTAGAGAAGATCCGGACAGGGGGCGGACACCCCTCCACTTT. Its translation is CSAREDPDRGRTPLHF.

The V call is TRBV18, the J call TRBJ1-1, with unresolved D. CDR3 size: 14 residues. Germline V gene data show CDR1 as KGHSH and CDR2 as LQKENI. V was trimmed by 5 bases and J by 2 bases, leaving 12 bases between them. CDR3 sequence: CASSTDASNTEAFF. CDR3 DNA: TGTGCCAGCTCAACTGACGCCAGTAACACTGAAGCTTTCTTT.

The gene calls are TRBV29-1 and TRBJ2-5; perhaps TRBD1 as D (6 bases). Germline V gene data show CDR1 as SQVTM and CDR2 as ANQGSEA. This CDR3 spans 12 amino acids. Between the trimmed V and J ends, which lost 6 bases and 5 bases, there was a span of 13 bases. Written as DNA, the CDR3 is TGCAGCGTCGCAGGGGTGTTGGAGACCCAGTACTTC. Amino acid sequence: CSVAGVLETQYF.

V usage is TRBV20-1 and J usage is TRBJ2-3; no reliable D call. Germline values: CDR1 DFQATT, CDR2 SNEGSKA (reference sequence). V lost 0 bases to trimming and J lost 2 bases, with 9 bases between them. The CDR3 covers 14 residues. CDR3 in DNA: TGCAGTGCTAGAGACGGCAGGAACACAGATACGCAGTATTTT. This encodes CSARDGRNTDTQYF.

The rearrangement uses TRBV5-5 and TRBJ2-3; the D is unclear. V lost 4 bases and J 4 bases, leaving 10 bases between the germline ends. Looked up from germline, CDR1 is SGHKS and CDR2 is YYEKEE (reference sequence). CDR3 size: 13 residues. The CDR3 nucleotides are TGTGCCAGCAGCCCCCGTTCGCCAGATACGCAGTATTTT. This sequence encodes CASSPRSPDTQYF. Supplemented by reference TRBV5-5 and TRBJ2-3, the full variable domain reads DAGVTQSPTHLIKTRGQQVTLRCSPISGHKSVSWYQQVLGQGPQFIFQYYEKEERGRGNFPDRFSARQFPNYSSELNVNALLLGDSALYLCASSPRSPDTQYFGPGTRLTVL.

The gene calls are TRBV28 and TRBJ2-6, with D perhaps given as TRBD1 or TRBD2 (6 bases each). The V gene lost 5 bases and the J gene lost 4 bases, with 12 bases spanning the gap. The germline V gene encodes CDR1 MDHEN and CDR2 SYDVKM. CDR3 length: 15 residues. As DNA, the CDR3 is TGTGCCAGCAGTCCACGGGGGCTCGGGGCCAACGTCCTGACTTTC. As protein: CASSPRGLGANVLTF.

The genes are TRBV12-5 and TRBJ1-1; unclear D gene. CDR3 length: 15 amino acids. The germline V gene encodes CDR1 LGHNT and CDR2 FRNRAP. Trimming cost V 0 bases and J 0 bases, with 8 bases left between them. CDR3 coding DNA: TGTGCTAGTGGTTTGGTACTCGAGATGAACACTGAAGCTTTCTTT. This translates into CASGLVLEMNTEAFF.

In its sample, this clonotype was seen many times. V usage is TRBV6-5 and J usage is TRBJ2-7, with D unclear. V was pared by 0 bases and J by 3 bases, with 15 bases between. The germline V gene encodes CDR1 MNHEY and CDR2 SVGAGI. CDR3 length: 16 residues. DNA of the CDR3: TGTGCCAGCAGTTACTCCCCAAGGACGATATACTACGAGCAGTACTTC. Protein sequence: CASSYSPRTIYYEQYF.

The rearrangement links TRBV6-1 to TRBJ1-5; D unclear. The V gene lost 6 bases and the J gene lost 3 bases, with 12 bases spanning the gap. The CDR3 is made up of 14 amino acids. Germline CDR1 is MNHNS and CDR2 is SASEGT. The CDR3 sequence: CASSKDSFNQPQHF. The CDR3 DNA sequence: TGTGCCAGCAGCAAAGACTCATTCAATCAGCCCCAGCATTTT.

A few counts support this clonotype. The gene calls are TRBV3-1 and TRBJ2-4; possible D gene TRBD1, 5 bases. The J call may be incorrect, as the DNA end agrees better with TRBJ2-7. CDR3 size: 14 residues. The germline V gene encodes CDR1 LGHDT and CDR2 YNNKEL (reference sequence). CDR3 amino acids: CASSQVFDSYEQYF. Here the CDR3 DNA reads TGTGCCAGCAGCCAAGTCTTCGACAGCTACGAGCAGTACTTC.

This clonotype has at least ten counts. The genes are TRBV29-1 and TRBJ2-7; possibly TRBD1 for D (5 bases). Germline CDR1 and CDR2: SQVTM and ANQGSEA. The CDR3 has 13 residues. V lost 6 bases and J lost 0, with 12 bases in between. CDR3 protein: CSVETVHSYEQYF. In DNA form, the CDR3 reads TGCAGCGTAGAGACAGTCCACTCCTACGAGCAGTACTTC.

This clonotype appeared a few times. The genes are TRBV20-1 and TRBJ2-1; 8 bases line up with TRBD2. The junction had 5 bases not matched to a gene; V was cut back by 3 bases and J by 4 bases. The length of the CDR3 is 14 residues. Germline V gene lookup returns CDR1 DFQATT and CDR2 SNEGSKA (reference sequence). For the CDR3, the DNA is TGCAGTGCTAGGTCATTAGCGGGATACAATGAGCAGTTCTTC. Protein sequence: CSARSLAGYNEQFF.

V gene TRBV7-3 combines with J gene TRBJ2-3; 7 bases fit TRBD2. The length of the CDR3 is 18 residues. Germline CDR1 reads SGHTA; CDR2 reads FQGTGA. The J segment lost 5 bases and the V segment lost 1 base, leaving 15 bases of the junction unmatched. Written as DNA, the CDR3 is TGTGCCAGCAGCTTAATTCACCTGGCTAGCGGTTCCGTAGATACGCAGTATTTT. It encodes CASSLIHLASGSVDTQYF.

The chain carries TRBV7-2 and TRBJ1-3; TRBD1 matches at 9 bases. The ends lost 8 bases at V and 6 bases at J; junction bases unmatched: 11. This CDR3 has 15 residues. Per germline, CDR1 SGHTA and CDR2 FQGNSA. Here the CDR3 DNA reads TGTGCCAGCGGTTCTCAACAGGGGGCCTTAAACACCATATATTTT. This sequence encodes CASGSQQGALNTIYF. The full variable domain, rest sourced from reference TRBV7-2 and TRBJ1-3, is GAGVSQSPSNKVTEKGKDVELRCDPISGHTALYWYRQSLGQGLEFLIYFQGNSAPDKSGLPSDRFSAERTGGSVSTLTIQRTQQEDSAVYLCASGSQQGALNTIYFGEGSWLTVV.

The table lists this clonotype with a few counts. The chain is built from TRBV21-1 and TRBJ2-3. TRBV21-1 has pseudogene status. The CDR3 loop spans 16 amino acids. DNA for the CDR3: TGTGCCAGCAGCAGGAAAGCAGGTGCTAGCACAGATACGCAGTATTTT. It is translated as CASSRKAGASTDTQYF.

J is TRBJ1-5 and V is TRBV2; D is uncertain. Germline V gene lookup returns CDR1 SNHLY and CDR2 FYNNEI. The V end was cut by 2 bases, the J end by 0 bases, with 5 bases between. The CDR3 totals 14 residues. For the CDR3, the DNA is TGTGCCAGCAGTGAACAGTATAGCAATCAGCCCCAGCATTTT. As protein: CASSEQYSNQPQHF.

The CDR3 region has the DNA TGTGCCAGCTCACCCAACCCGGGACAGGAGCCCTACAATGAGCAGTTCTTC. This encodes CASSPNPGQEPYNEQFF. This chain uses TRBV18 with TRBJ2-1, with 8 bases aligning to TRBD1. Germline trimming cut 3 bases from V and 2 bases from J; bases unmatched to any gene: 9. The CDR3 loop spans 17 amino acids. Germline V gene sequence: CDR1 KGHSH, CDR2 LQKENI.

On this clonotype: A much larger clone differs from this one at a single base, so this may be a read error. The chain employs TRBV7-2 and TRBJ2-7, with TRBD2 matching over 7 bases. The CDR3 extends over 14 amino acids. The germline CDR1 and CDR2 sequences are SGHTA and FQGNSA. The V and J ends lost 7 bases and 2 bases, in that order; junction bases with no gene match: 8. In DNA form, the CDR3 reads TGTGCCAGCAAGCCGGGGGGTATGGCCTACGAGCAGTACTTC. Protein product: CASKPGGMAYEQYF.

The chain links TRBV7-2 to TRBJ2-1; TRBD2 might be the D (6 bases). Trimming pared 4 bases from V and 7 bases from J, leaving 11 bases between. The CDR3 is 13 residues long. Looked up from germline, CDR1 is SGHTA and CDR2 is FQGNSA. The DNA for the CDR3 is TGTGCCAGCAGCTCCTATAGCGGAAATGAGCAGTTCTTC. The encoded protein is CASSSYSGNEQFF.

The chain recombines TRBV7-9 with TRBJ1-2; D call uncertain. Trimming cost V 0 bases and J 8 bases, with 16 bases left between them. There are 15 residues in the CDR3. The germline gives CDR1 SEHNR, CDR2 FQNEAQ (reference sequence). CDR3 sequence: CASSLAVAGGNGYTF. CDR3 in DNA: TGTGCCAGCAGCTTAGCAGTAGCAGGAGGTAACGGCTACACCTTC. Variable domain in full (rest from reference TRBV7-9 and TRBJ1-2): DTGVSQNPRHKITKRGQNVTFRCDPISEHNRLYWYRQTLGQGPEFLTYFQNEAQLEKSRLLSDRFSAERPKGSFSTLEIQRTEQGDSAMYLCASSLAVAGGNGYTFGSGTRLTVV.

The chain joins TRBV28 to TRBJ2-1; D ambiguous. CDR1 and CDR2 from the germline V gene are MDHEN and SYDVKM. The CDR3 is 11 residues long. V dropped 4 bases and J dropped 10 bases, with 8 bases sitting between them. CDR3 nucleotide sequence: TGTGCCAGCAGTTCCGACTTGGAGCAGTTCTTC. It yields the protein CASSSDLEQFF.

This clonotype was counted between two and nine times. The chain carries TRBV20-1 and TRBJ2-3; 8 nucleotides agree with TRBD1. Germline CDR1 reads DFQATT; CDR2 reads SNEGSKA (reference sequence). The ends lost 5 bases at V and 2 bases at J; junction bases unmatched: 9. The CDR3 runs 15 residues. The CDR3 DNA sequence: TGCAGTGCTGCAGAAGGGACAGGATTCACAGATACGCAGTATTTT. It translates to CSAAEGTGFTDTQYF.